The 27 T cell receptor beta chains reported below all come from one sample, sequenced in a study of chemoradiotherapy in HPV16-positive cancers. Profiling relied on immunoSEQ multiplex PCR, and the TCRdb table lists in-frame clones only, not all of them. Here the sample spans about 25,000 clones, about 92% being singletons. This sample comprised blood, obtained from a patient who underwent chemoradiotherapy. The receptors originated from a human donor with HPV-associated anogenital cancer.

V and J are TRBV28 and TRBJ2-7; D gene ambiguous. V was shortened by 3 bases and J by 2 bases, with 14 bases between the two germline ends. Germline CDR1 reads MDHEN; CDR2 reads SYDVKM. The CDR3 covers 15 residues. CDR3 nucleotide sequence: TGTGCCAGCAGTTTTCCCCGGGTGATGACCTACGAGCAGTACTTC. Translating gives CASSFPRVMTYEQYF.

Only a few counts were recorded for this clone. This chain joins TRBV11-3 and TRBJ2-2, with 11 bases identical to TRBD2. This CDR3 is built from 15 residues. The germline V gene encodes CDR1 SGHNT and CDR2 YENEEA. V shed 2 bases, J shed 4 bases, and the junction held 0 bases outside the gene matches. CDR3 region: CASSLLAGGTGELFF. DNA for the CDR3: TGTGCCAGCAGCTTACTAGCGGGGGGCACCGGGGAGCTGTTTTTT.

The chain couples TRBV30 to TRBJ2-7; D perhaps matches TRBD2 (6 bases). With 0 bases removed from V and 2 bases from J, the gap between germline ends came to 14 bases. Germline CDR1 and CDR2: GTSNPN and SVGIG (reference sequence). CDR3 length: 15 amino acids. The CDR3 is CAWSVPGGTPYEQYF. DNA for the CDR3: TGTGCCTGGAGTGTACCGGGCGGGACCCCCTACGAGCAGTACTTC.

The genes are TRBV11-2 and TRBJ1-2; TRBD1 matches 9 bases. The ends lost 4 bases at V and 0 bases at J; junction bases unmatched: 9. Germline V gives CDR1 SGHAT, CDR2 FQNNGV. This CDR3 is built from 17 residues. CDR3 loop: CASSSWDRVASNYGYTF. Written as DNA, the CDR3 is TGTGCCAGCAGCTCTTGGGACAGGGTTGCCTCTAACTATGGCTACACCTTC.

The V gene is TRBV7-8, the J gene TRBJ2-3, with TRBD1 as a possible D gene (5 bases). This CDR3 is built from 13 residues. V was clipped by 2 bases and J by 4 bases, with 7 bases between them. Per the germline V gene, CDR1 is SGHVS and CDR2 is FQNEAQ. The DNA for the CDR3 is TGTGCCAGCAGCTTAATCAGGGCAGATACGCAGTATTTT. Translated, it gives CASSLIRADTQYF.

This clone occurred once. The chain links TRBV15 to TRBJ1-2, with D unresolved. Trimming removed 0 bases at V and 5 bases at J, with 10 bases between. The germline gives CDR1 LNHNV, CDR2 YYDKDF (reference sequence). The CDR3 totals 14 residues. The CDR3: CATSRDGRLYGYTF. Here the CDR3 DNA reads TGTGCCACCAGCAGAGATGGACGGTTATATGGCTACACCTTC.

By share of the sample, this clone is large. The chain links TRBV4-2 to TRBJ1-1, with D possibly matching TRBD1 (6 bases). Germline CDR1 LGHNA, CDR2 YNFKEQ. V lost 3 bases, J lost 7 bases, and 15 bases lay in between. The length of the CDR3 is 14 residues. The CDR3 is CASSQTPDRIEAFF. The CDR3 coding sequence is TGTGCCAGCAGCCAGACGCCCGACAGGATTGAAGCTTTCTTT.

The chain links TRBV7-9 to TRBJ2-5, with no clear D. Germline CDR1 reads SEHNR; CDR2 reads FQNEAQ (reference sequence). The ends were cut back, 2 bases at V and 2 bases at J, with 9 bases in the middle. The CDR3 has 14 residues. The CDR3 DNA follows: TGTGCCAGCAGCTTAACCGGGCTGCAAGAGACCCAGTACTTC. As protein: CASSLTGLQETQYF.

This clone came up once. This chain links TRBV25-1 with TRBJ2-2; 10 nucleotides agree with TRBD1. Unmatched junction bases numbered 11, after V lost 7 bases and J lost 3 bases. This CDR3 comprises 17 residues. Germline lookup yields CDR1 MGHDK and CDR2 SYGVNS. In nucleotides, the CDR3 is TGTGCCAGCACCAAGACAGGGGGCAGTCTGGACACCGGGGAGCTGTTTTTT. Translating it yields CASTKTGGSLDTGELFF.

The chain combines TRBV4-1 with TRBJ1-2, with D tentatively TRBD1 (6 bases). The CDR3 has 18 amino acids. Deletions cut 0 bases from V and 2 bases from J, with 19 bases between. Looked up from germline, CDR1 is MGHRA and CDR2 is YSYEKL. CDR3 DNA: TGCGCCAGCAGCCAAGATGAGGGGGGGGGAGGACTCAACTATGGCTACACCTTC. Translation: CASSQDEGGGGLNYGYTF.

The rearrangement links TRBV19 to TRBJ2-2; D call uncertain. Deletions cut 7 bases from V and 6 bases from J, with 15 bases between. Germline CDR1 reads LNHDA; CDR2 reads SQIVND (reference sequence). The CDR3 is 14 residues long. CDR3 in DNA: TGTGCCAGTACCCCCCTCGGACCTCCCGGGGAGCTGTTTTTT. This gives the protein CASTPLGPPGELFF.

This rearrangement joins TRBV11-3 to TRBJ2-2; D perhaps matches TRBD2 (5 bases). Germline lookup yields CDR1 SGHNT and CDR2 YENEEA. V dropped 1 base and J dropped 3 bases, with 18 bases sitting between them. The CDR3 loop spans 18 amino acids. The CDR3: CASSLGSGRSGDTGELFF. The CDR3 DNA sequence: TGTGCCAGCAGCTTAGGATCCGGTCGGAGCGGCGACACCGGGGAGCTGTTTTTT.

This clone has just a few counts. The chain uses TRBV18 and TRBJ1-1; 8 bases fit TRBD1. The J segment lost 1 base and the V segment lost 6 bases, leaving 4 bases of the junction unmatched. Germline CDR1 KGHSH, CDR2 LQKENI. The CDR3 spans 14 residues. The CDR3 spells CASSVDRGNTEAFF. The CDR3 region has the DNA TGTGCCAGCTCCGTAGACAGGGGGAACACTGAAGCTTTCTTT. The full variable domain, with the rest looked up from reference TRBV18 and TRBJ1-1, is NAGVMQNPRHLVRRRGQEARLRCSPMKGHSHVYWYRQLPEEGLKFMVYLQKENIIDESGMPKERFSAEFPKEGPSILRIQQVVRGDSAAYFCASSVDRGNTEAFFGQGTRLTVV.

The CDR3 is CASSLGQGAINYGYTF. CDR3 nucleotide sequence: TGTGCCAGCAGCTTGGGACAGGGGGCAATTAACTATGGCTACACCTTC. The V gene is TRBV7-9, the J gene TRBJ1-2; the match to TRBD1 covers 12 bases. Germline CDR1 and CDR2: SEHNR and FQNEAQ (reference sequence). The CDR3 consists of 16 residues. V dropped 3 bases and J dropped 1; count of bases not matched to a gene: 3. The full variable domain, its missing parts supplied by reference TRBV7-9 and TRBJ1-2, is DTGVSQNPRHKITKRGQNVTFRCDPISEHNRLYWYRQTLGQGPEFLTYFQNEAQLEKSRLLSDRFSAERPKGSFSTLEIQRTEQGDSAMYLCASSLGQGAINYGYTFGSGTRLTVV.

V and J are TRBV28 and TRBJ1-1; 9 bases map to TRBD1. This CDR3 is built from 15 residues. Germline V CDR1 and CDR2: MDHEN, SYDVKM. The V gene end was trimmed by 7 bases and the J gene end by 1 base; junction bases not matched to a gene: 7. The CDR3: CASTPDRGPNTEAFF. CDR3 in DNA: TGTGCCAGCACCCCGGACAGGGGACCGAACACTGAAGCTTTCTTT.

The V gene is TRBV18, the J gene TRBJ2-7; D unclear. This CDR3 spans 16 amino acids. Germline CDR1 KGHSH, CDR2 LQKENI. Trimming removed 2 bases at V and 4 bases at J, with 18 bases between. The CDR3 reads CASSPMARLAPYEQYF. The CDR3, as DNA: TGTGCCAGCTCACCAATGGCGCGGTTGGCTCCATACGAGCAGTACTTC.

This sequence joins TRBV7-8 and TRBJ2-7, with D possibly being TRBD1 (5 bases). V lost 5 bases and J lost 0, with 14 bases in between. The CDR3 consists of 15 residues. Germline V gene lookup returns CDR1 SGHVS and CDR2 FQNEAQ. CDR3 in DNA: TGTGCCAGCAGCCTCCAGACAGAGAGCTCCTACGAGCAGTACTTC. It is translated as CASSLQTESSYEQYF.

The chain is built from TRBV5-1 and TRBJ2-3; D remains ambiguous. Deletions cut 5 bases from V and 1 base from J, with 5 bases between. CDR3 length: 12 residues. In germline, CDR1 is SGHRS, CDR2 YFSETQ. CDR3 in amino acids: CASRPGTDTQYF. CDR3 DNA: TGCGCCAGCAGACCGGGCACAGATACGCAGTATTTT.

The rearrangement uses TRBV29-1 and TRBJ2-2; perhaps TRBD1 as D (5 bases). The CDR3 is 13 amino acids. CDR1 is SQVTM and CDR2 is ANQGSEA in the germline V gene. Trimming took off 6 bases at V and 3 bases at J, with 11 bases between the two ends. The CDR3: CSVQGFDTGELFF. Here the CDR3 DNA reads TGCAGCGTCCAGGGTTTTGACACCGGGGAGCTGTTTTTT.

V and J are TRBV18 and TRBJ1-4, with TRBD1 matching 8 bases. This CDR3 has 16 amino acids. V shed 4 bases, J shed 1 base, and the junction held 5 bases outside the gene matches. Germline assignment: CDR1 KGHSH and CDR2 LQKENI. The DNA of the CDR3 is TGTGCCAGCTCACTCCGACAGGGGCAAACTAATGAAAAACTGTTTTTT. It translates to CASSLRQGQTNEKLFF.

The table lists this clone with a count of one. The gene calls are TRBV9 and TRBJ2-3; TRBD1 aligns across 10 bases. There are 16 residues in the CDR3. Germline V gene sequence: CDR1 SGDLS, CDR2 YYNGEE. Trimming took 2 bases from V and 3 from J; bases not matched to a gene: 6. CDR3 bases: TGTGCCAGCAGCGTCGGGACAGGGGAGATAACAGATACGCAGTATTTT. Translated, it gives CASSVGTGEITDTQYF.

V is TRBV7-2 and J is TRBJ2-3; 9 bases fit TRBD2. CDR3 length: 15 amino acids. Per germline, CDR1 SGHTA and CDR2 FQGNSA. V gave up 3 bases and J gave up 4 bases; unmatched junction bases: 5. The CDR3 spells CASSFSGGFADTQYF. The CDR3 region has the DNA TGTGCCAGCAGCTTTAGCGGGGGTTTCGCAGATACGCAGTATTTT.

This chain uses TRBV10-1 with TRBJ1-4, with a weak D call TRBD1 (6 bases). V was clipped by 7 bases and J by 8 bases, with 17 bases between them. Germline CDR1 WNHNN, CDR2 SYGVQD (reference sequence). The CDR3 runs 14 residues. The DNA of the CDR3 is TGCGCCAGCACCCCGGGCAGGGGAAGAGAAAAACTGTTTTTT. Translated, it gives CASTPGRGREKLFF.

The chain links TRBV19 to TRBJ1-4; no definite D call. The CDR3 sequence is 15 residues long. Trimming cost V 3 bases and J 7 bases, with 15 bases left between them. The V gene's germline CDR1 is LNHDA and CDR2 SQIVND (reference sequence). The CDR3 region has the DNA TGTGCCAGTAGTATTCCGCGCTTTCGAAGTGAAAAACTGTTTTTT. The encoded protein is CASSIPRFRSEKLFF. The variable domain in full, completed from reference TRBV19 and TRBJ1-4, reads DGGITQSPKYLFRKEGQNVTLSCEQNLNHDAMYWYRQDPGQGLRLIYYSQIVNDFQKGDIAEGYSVSREKKESFPLTVTSAQKNPTAFYLCASSIPRFRSEKLFFGSGTQLSVL.

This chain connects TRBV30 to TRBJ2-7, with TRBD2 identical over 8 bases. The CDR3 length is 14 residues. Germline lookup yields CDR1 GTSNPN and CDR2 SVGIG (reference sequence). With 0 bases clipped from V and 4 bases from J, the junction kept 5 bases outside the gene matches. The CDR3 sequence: CAWSVHSGSYEQYF. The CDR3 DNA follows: TGTGCCTGGAGTGTACACAGCGGGAGTTACGAGCAGTACTTC.

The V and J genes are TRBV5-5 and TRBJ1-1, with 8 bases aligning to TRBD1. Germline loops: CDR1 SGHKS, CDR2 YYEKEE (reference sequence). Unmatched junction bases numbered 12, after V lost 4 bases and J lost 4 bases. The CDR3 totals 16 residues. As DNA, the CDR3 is TGTGCCAGCAGCACGGCGACAGGGGCTGATGTCACTGAAGCTTTCTTT. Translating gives CASSTATGADVTEAFF.

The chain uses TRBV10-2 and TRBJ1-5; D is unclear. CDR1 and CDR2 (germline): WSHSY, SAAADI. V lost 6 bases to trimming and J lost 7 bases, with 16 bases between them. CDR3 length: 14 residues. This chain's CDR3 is CASSYSAGRQPQHF. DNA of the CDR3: TGCGCCAGCAGCTACTCAGCGGGGAGACAGCCCCAGCATTTT.